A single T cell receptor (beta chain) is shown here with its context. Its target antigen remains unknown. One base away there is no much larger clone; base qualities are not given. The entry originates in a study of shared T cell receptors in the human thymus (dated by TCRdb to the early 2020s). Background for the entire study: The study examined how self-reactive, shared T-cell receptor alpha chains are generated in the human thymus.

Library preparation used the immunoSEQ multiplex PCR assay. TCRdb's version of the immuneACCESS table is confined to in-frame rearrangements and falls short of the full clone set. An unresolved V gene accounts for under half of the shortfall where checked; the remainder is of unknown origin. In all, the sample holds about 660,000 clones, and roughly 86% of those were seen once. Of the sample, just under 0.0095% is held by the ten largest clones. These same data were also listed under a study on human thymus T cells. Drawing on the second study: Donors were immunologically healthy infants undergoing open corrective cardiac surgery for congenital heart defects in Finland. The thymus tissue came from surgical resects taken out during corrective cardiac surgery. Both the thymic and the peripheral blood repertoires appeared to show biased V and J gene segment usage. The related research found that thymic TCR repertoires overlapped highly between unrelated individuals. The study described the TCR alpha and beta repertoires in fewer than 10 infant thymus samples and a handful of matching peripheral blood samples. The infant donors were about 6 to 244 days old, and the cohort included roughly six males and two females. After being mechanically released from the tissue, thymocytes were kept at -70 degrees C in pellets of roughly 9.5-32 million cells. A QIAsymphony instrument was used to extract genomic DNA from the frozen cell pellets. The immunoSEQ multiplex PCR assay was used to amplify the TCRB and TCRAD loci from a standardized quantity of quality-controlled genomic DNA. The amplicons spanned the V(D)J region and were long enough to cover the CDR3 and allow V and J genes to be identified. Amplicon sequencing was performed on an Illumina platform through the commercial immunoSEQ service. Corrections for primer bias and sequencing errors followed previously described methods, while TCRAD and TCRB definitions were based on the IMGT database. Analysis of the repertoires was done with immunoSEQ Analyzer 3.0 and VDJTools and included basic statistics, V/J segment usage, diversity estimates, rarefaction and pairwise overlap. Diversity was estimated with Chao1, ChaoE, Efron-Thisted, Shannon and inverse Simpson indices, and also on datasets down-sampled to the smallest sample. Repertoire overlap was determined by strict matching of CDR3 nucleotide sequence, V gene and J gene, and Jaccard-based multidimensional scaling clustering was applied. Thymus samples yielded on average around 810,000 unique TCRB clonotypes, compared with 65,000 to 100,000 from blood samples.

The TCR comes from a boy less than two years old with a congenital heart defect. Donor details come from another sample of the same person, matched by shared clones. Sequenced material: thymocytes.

The DNA reads TGTGCCAGCATTCCTACAGGGTCCGGGGACGAGCAGTACTTC. This sequence encodes CASIPTGSGDEQYF. Here the chain combines TRBV27 and TRBJ2-7, with a tentative D gene TRBD1 over 6 matching bases. CDR1 is given as MNHEY and CDR2 as SMNVEV, both from the germline V gene (reference sequence). V is reduced by 7 bases and J by 5 bases, leaving a spacing of 18 bases between them. From the cysteine through the phenylalanine, the CDR3 covers 14 amino acids. The CDR3 DNA has 42 bases and is translated from base 1.